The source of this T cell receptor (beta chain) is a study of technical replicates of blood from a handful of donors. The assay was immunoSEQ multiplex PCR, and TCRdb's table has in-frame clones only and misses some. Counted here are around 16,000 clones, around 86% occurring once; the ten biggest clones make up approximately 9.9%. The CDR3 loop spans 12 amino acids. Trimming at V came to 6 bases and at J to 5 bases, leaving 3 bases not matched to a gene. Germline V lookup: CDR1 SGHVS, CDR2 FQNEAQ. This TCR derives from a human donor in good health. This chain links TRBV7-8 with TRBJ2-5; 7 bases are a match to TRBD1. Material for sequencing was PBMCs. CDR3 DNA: TGTGCCAGCAGACCGACAGGGGAGACCCAGTACTTC. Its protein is CASRPTGETQYF.